This T cell receptor (beta chain) was retrieved from a study of CD4+ T cells in melanoma. Whole-study findings and limits: Neoantigen-specific CD4+ T cells in melanoma reportedly had diverse differentiation states. CD8+ T cell, macrophage and B cell function reportedly correlated with neoantigen-specific CD4+ T cells.

Repertoires were generated with immunoSEQ multiplex PCR, while TCRdb's copy carries only in-frame clones and drops some. This table holds approximately 16,000 clones, about 60% found once. As concerns this clone: Antigen: not known.

CDR1 and CDR2 (germline): LGHNT, FRNRAP. There are 12 residues in the CDR3. V was shortened by 5 bases and J by 8 bases, with 12 bases between the two germline ends. Sequenced sample: cells from a culture (not recorded whether cultured in vitro). The chain employs TRBV12-5 and TRBJ1-2, with D hard to call. This TCR derives from a human donor with melanoma. The CDR3 loop is CASGHGPGGYTF. The CDR3 DNA is TGTGCTAGTGGTCATGGACCCGGAGGCTACACCTTC.